The 3 T cell receptor beta chains listed next were all sequenced from one sample in a study of T cell changes during pregnancy in multiple sclerosis. The protocol was immunoSEQ multiplex PCR, while the TCRdb copy is restricted to in-frame clones and leaves out a portion. The sample comprises 90,000 to 100,000 clones, roughly 93% of which are singletons, and around 2.3% rests with the top ten. Specimen: peripheral blood, collected in the third trimester of pregnancy. Receptor source: a female donor with multiple sclerosis, enrolled in a pregnancy study.

The chain has TRBV6-1 and TRBJ2-7, with a weak D call TRBD2 (6 bases). Germline V gene lookup returns CDR1 MNHNS and CDR2 SASEGT. The CDR3 runs 14 residues. V lost 4 bases to trimming and J lost 3 bases, with 13 bases between them. The chain's CDR3 is CASSARGGNYEQYF. DNA of the CDR3: TGTGCCAGCAGTGCTCGAGGAGGGAACTACGAGCAGTACTTC.

V and J are TRBV5-4 and TRBJ2-1; 10 bases align to TRBD2. V was pared by 4 bases and J by 15 bases, with 10 bases of the junction left unmatched. Germline loops: CDR1 SGHNT, CDR2 YYREEE (reference sequence). The CDR3 sequence is 13 residues long. The CDR3 DNA follows: TGTGCCAGCAGCCTAGCCGGGACTAGCGTCGGGTTCTTC. Protein: CASSLAGTSVGFF.

The chain is built from TRBV5-8 and TRBJ2-7, with D possibly being TRBD2 (5 bases). Trimming took 4 bases from V and 0 from J, leaving 14 bases between them. CDR1 SGHTS and CDR2 YDEGEE come from the germline V gene. The CDR3 is 15 amino acids. CDR3 sequence: CASSPRWRSSYEQYF. The CDR3 DNA reads TGTGCCAGCAGCCCCCGGTGGAGGAGCTCCTACGAGCAGTACTTC.